The 30 T cell receptor beta chains listed next were all sequenced from one sample in a study of blood T cell repertoires in COVID-19. The method was immunoSEQ multiplex PCR; TCRdb's version includes in-frame clones alone and lacks a portion of them. The repertoire consists of roughly 140,000 clones, with approximately 80% occurring once and the leading ten covering roughly 8.3%. The sample consisted of peripheral blood. The receptors here all came from a human donor with acute or convalescent COVID-19. The donor label of this sample is uncertain.

The chain employs TRBV13 and TRBJ2-1, with D perhaps TRBD2 (6 bases). The V end was cut by 2 bases, the J end by 6 bases, with 14 bases between. The length of the CDR3 is 15 residues. Germline V lookup: CDR1 PRHDT, CDR2 FYEKMQ (reference sequence). The DNA for the CDR3 is TGTGCCAGCAGCTTAACCCCCGGGACTCGCAATGAGCAGTTCTTC. Encoded protein: CASSLTPGTRNEQFF.

The rearrangement joins TRBV19 to TRBJ1-1, with D possibly being TRBD1 (5 bases). V dropped 5 bases and J dropped 0 bases, with 13 bases sitting between them. Germline CDR1 and CDR2: LNHDA and SQIVND (reference sequence). The CDR3 runs to 15 residues. CDR3 protein: CASSPRDSMNTEAFF. The CDR3 DNA is TGTGCCAGTAGTCCCAGGGACTCAATGAACACTGAAGCTTTCTTT.

V is TRBV12-3 or TRBV12-4 and J is TRBJ1-1, with a possible D match to TRBD1 (6 bases). This CDR3 contains 13 residues. The V gene lost 6 bases and the J gene lost 4 bases, with 12 bases spanning the gap. The CDR3 sequence: CASSPFRGTEAFF. The CDR3 nucleotides are TGTGCCAGCAGCCCCTTCAGGGGCACTGAAGCTTTCTTT.

The V gene is TRBV19, the J gene TRBJ1-4; D ambiguous. CDR3 size: 15 residues. Trimming removed 5 bases at V and 8 bases at J, with 18 bases between. Germline-derived CDR1 and CDR2 are LNHDA and SQIVND (reference sequence). CDR3 protein: CASSRHEAGGEKLFF. The CDR3 DNA reads TGTGCCAGTAGTCGCCACGAGGCGGGCGGGGAAAAACTGTTTTTT.

This chain connects TRBV24-1 to TRBJ1-2; 8 bases are a match to TRBD1. The ends lost 5 bases at V and 3 bases at J; junction bases unmatched: 7. The length of the CDR3 is 15 residues. The germline V gene encodes CDR1 KGHDR and CDR2 SFDVKD. The CDR3 is CATSAPGQAYYGYTF. The CDR3, as DNA: TGTGCCACCAGTGCGCCGGGACAGGCGTACTATGGCTACACCTTC.

This chain links TRBV3-1 (or the pseudogene TRBV3-2) with TRBJ1-5; TRBD1 agrees at 8 bases. This CDR3 has 17 residues. The junction had 9 bases not matched to a gene; V was cut back by 4 bases and J by 1 base. Germline CDR1 LGHDT, CDR2 YNNKEL (reference sequence). CDR3 sequence: CASSRGTGSGSNQPQHF. The CDR3 region has the DNA TGTGCCAGCAGCCGAGGGACAGGCAGCGGAAGCAATCAGCCCCAGCATTTT.

This clone was seen a few times. The chain has TRBV4-1 and TRBJ2-2; tentative D call: TRBD1 (6 bases). This CDR3 contains 17 residues. Germline V lookup: CDR1 MGHRA, CDR2 YSYEKL. Trimming took off 4 bases at V and 2 bases at J, with 17 bases between the two ends. The CDR3 reads CASSLPEAGANTGELFF. CDR3 in DNA: TGCGCCAGCAGCCTCCCAGAGGCAGGGGCCAACACCGGGGAGCTGTTTTTT.

The chain uses TRBV24-1 and TRBJ1-2, with D uncertain. The CDR3 contains 13 residues. Germline-derived CDR1 and CDR2 are KGHDR and SFDVKD. The V end was cut by 6 bases, the J end by 2 bases, with 9 bases between. The CDR3 is CATSQGENYGYTF. Here the CDR3 DNA reads TGTGCCACCAGTCAAGGAGAGAACTATGGCTACACCTTC.

CDR3 in DNA: TGCGCCAGCAGTAGTGGGGGAGGGACTGAAGCTTTCTTT. As protein: CASSSGGGTEAFF. The chain combines TRBV10-2 with TRBJ1-1; a weak D match, TRBD1 (5 bases). The CDR3 loop spans 13 amino acids. Per the germline V gene, CDR1 is WSHSY and CDR2 is SAAADI. V lost 5 bases to trimming and J lost 5 bases, with 12 bases between them.

The rearrangement joins TRBV10-3 to TRBJ2-5; 8 positions agree with TRBD2. Losses at the gene ends were 6 bases for V and 4 bases for J; bases not matched to a gene: 4. Germline CDR1 reads ENHRY; CDR2 reads SYGVKD. The CDR3 is 13 residues long. CDR3 coding DNA: TGTGCCATCAGCGGGGGGGGACTAGAGACCCAGTACTTC. This sequence encodes CAISGGGLETQYF.

This chain connects TRBV7-6 to TRBJ1-3, with 7 bases that match TRBD1. The CDR3 has 16 residues. V shed 1 base and J 0 bases; nucleotides not matched to a gene: 3. Germline V gives CDR1 SGHVS, CDR2 FNYEAQ. The CDR3 DNA follows: TGTGCCAGCAGCTTAGTAGGGGACAGCTCTGGAAACACCATATATTTT. Protein product: CASSLVGDSSGNTIYF.

The chain combines TRBV29-1 with TRBJ1-1; the D is unclear. Germline assignment: CDR1 SQVTM and CDR2 ANQGSEA. There are 12 residues in the CDR3. The V and J ends lost 3 bases and 3 bases respectively, with 8 bases between them. CDR3 amino acids: CSVESLYTEAFF. For the CDR3, the DNA is TGCAGCGTTGAGAGCCTATACACTGAAGCTTTCTTT.

V and J are TRBV13 and TRBJ2-2, with D perhaps matching TRBD1 (5 bases). Per the germline V gene, CDR1 is PRHDT and CDR2 is FYEKMQ (reference sequence). The CDR3 extends over 14 amino acids. Trimming cost V 4 bases and J 6 bases, with 12 bases left between them. This chain's CDR3 is CASSSVRGAGELFF. The CDR3 nucleotides are TGTGCCAGCAGCTCAGTAAGGGGCGCCGGGGAGCTGTTTTTT.

V is TRBV21-1 and J is TRBJ1-5. TRBV21-1 is a pseudogene. The CDR3 contains 13 residues. The CDR3 coding sequence is TGTGCCAGCAGCACAGAGGTAGAGCAGCCCCAGCATTTT. Its protein is CASSTEVEQPQHF.

This chain links TRBV5-1 with TRBJ1-3; 7 nucleotides align to TRBD1. The trim removed 4 bases at V and 0 bases at J, leaving 7 bases unmatched. CDR1 SGHRS and CDR2 YFSETQ come from the germline V gene. This CDR3 contains 16 residues. The CDR3 region is CASSGQDGISGNTIYF. The CDR3 DNA follows: TGCGCCAGCAGCGGACAGGACGGCATCTCTGGAAACACCATATATTTT.

The sample holds a few counts of this clone. This chain connects TRBV18 to TRBJ1-1; no firm D call. Per germline, CDR1 KGHSH and CDR2 LQKENI. V was cut by 10 bases and J by 0 bases, with 12 bases left in between. The CDR3 contains 13 residues. The CDR3 here is CATVSPMNTEAFF. The CDR3 bases are TGTGCCACCGTAAGCCCAATGAACACTGAAGCTTTCTTT.

The chain links TRBV21-1 to TRBJ1-2; TRBD1 is the table's D call and was not checked against the DNA. TRBV21-1 is termed a pseudogene. The CDR3 loop spans 16 amino acids. CDR3 in amino acids: CASSAQTGGADYGYTF. For the CDR3, the DNA is TGTGCCAGCAGCGCCCAGACAGGGGGCGCGGACTATGGCTACACCTTC.

The DNA for the CDR3 is TGTGCCAGCAGTTTAGACAGAACCTACGAGCAGTACTTC. This encodes CASSLDRTYEQYF. The chain combines TRBV12-3 or TRBV12-4 with TRBJ2-7; unclear D gene. There are 13 residues in the CDR3. The V end was cut by 1 base, the J end by 2 bases, with 6 bases between.

The chain has TRBV27 and TRBJ1-1; a possible D gene is TRBD1 (6 bases). Trimming removed 5 bases from V and 6 bases from J, with 16 bases in between. CDR1 is MNHEY, CDR2 SMNVEV, per germline (reference sequence). The CDR3 is 14 residues long. CDR3 sequence: CASSLGGAGAEAFF. CDR3 nucleotide sequence: TGTGCCAGCAGTCTGGGGGGGGCTGGGGCTGAAGCTTTCTTT.

This clone came up once. The CDR3 bases are TGTGCCAGCAGCTTCCGCGGCGGGGACTATAATTCACCCCTCCACTTT. This sequence encodes CASSFRGGDYNSPLHF. V is TRBV7-8 and J is TRBJ1-6; D call uncertain. V gave up 3 bases and J gave up 3 bases, with 12 bases separating them. The CDR3 covers 16 residues. CDR1 is SGHVS, CDR2 FQNEAQ, per germline.

The gene calls are TRBV5-6 and TRBJ2-3, with 9 bases matching TRBD2. This CDR3 is 13 amino acids long. V was clipped by 4 bases and J by 9 bases; unmatched bases: 6. Germline V gene data show CDR1 as SGHDT and CDR2 as YYEEEE. The CDR3 DNA is TGTGCCAGCAGCCGGACTAGCGCCGGGACGCAGTATTTT. Amino acids: CASSRTSAGTQYF.

The chain links TRBV30 to TRBJ1-2; D not certain. The CDR3 covers 11 residues. Germline V gene data show CDR1 as GTSNPN and CDR2 as SVGIG (reference sequence). The CDR3 protein is CSAGLNYGYTF. The CDR3 nucleotides are TGTTCGGCGGGTCTTAACTATGGCTACACCTTC.

CDR3 DNA: TGTGCCAGCAGCTTAGGACTAGCGGGCCAAGAGACCCAGTACTTC. Translating gives CASSLGLAGQETQYF. The chain combines TRBV7-7 with TRBJ2-5, with 10 positions matching TRBD2. Germline lookup yields CDR1 SSHAT and CDR2 FNYEAQ (reference sequence). The CDR3 is 15 residues long. J was trimmed by 1 base and V by 1 base; bases with no gene match: 0.

The J gene is TRBJ1-1, the V gene TRBV3-1 (or the pseudogene TRBV3-2); tentatively, D is TRBD1 (6 bases). With 1 base removed from V and 9 bases from J, the gap between germline ends came to 12 bases. CDR1 is LGHDT, CDR2 YNNKEL, per germline (reference sequence). The CDR3 contains 13 residues. This chain's CDR3 is CASSQVPGGQAFF. CDR3 nucleotides: TGTGCCAGCAGCCAAGTACCGGGGGGCCAAGCTTTCTTT.

The chain links TRBV5-1 to TRBJ1-2, with 8 positions matching TRBD1. The trim removed 4 bases at V and 6 bases at J, leaving 11 bases unmatched. The CDR3 consists of 15 residues. Per the germline V gene, CDR1 is SGHRS and CDR2 is YFSETQ. For the CDR3, the DNA is TGCGCCAGCAGCCAGGAGGGCGGACAGGGCAATGGCTACACCTTC. Translating gives CASSQEGGQGNGYTF.

The CDR3 coding sequence is TGTGCCAGCAGTGAACCCGGGACAGGGCCAGGCTACACCTTC. Protein sequence: CASSEPGTGPGYTF. The chain employs TRBV25-1 and TRBJ1-2; 9 bases fit TRBD1. Germline CDR1 MGHDK, CDR2 SYGVNS. The J segment lost 8 bases and the V segment lost 2 bases, leaving 6 bases of the junction unmatched. The CDR3 runs 14 residues.

This clone was recorded a few times. This rearrangement joins TRBV28 to TRBJ2-1; TRBD2 agrees at 8 bases. This CDR3 is built from 14 residues. V lost 6 bases, J lost 2 bases, and 3 bases stayed unmatched. Germline lookup yields CDR1 MDHEN and CDR2 SYDVKM. The CDR3 is CASSGGAAYNEQFF. Written as DNA, the CDR3 is TGTGCCAGCAGCGGGGGGGCGGCCTACAATGAGCAGTTCTTC. Looking up the rest from reference TRBV28 and TRBJ2-1 gives the full variable domain: DVKVTQSSRYLVKRTGEKVFLECVQDMDHENMFWYRQDPGLGLRLIYFSYDVKMKEKGDIPEGYSVSREKKERFSLILESASTNQTSMYLCASSGGAAYNEQFFGPGTRLTVL.

The chain uses TRBV29-1 and TRBJ1-1, with D hard to call. Germline V gene sequence: CDR1 SQVTM, CDR2 ANQGSEA. Between the trimmed V and J ends, which lost 7 bases and 4 bases, there was a span of 13 bases. The CDR3 extends over 12 amino acids. This chain's CDR3 is CSALRESTEAFF. CDR3 DNA: TGCAGCGCCCTCCGGGAGAGCACTGAAGCTTTCTTT.

This clone was detected a few times. V is TRBV6-4 and J is TRBJ2-2; no definite D call. Trimming took 5 bases from V and 3 from J, leaving 16 bases between them. CDR3 length equals 16 residues. In germline, CDR1 is MRHNA, CDR2 SNTAGT. CDR3 in amino acids: CASSPYYTFDTGELFF. CDR3 nucleotides: TGTGCCAGCAGTCCGTACTATACTTTTGACACCGGGGAGCTGTTTTTT.

The rearrangement joins TRBV7-2 to TRBJ2-3; 8 bases line up with TRBD2. Germline loops: CDR1 SGHTA, CDR2 FQGNSA. CDR3 length: 16 amino acids. V dropped 4 bases and J dropped 2; count of bases not matched to a gene: 8. As DNA, the CDR3 is TGTGCCAGCAGCTCGGTAGCGGGGACCTTCACAGATACGCAGTATTTT. It translates to CASSSVAGTFTDTQYF.